Each of the 3 T cell receptor beta chains below was sequenced from the same sample in a study of blood T cell repertoires in COVID-19. TCRdb's copy holds only in-frame clones and misses some; the assay was immunoSEQ multiplex PCR. The sample carries 70,000 to 80,000 clones, about 90% recorded once. Sample: peripheral blood. All receptors derive from a human donor in a cohort sampled during active COVID-19.

This clone was seen a single time. The genes are TRBV6-5 and TRBJ2-2; no clear D. CDR3 size: 12 residues. The V gene's germline CDR1 is MNHEY and CDR2 SVGAGI. The V and J ends lost 8 bases and 3 bases respectively, with 7 bases between them. CDR3 sequence reads: CASADYTGELFF. Here the CDR3 DNA reads TGTGCCAGCGCCGACTACACCGGGGAGCTGTTTTTT.

This chain links TRBV9 with TRBJ1-5; D remains ambiguous. CDR3 length: 14 residues. V lost 4 bases, J lost 7 bases, and 15 bases lay in between. The germline V gene encodes CDR1 SGDLS and CDR2 YYNGEE. The CDR3 is CASSPALSGQPQHF. The CDR3 bases are TGTGCCAGCAGCCCGGCGCTCTCAGGCCAGCCCCAGCATTTT.

The chain joins TRBV6-5 to TRBJ2-1; 8 nucleotides line up with TRBD2. This CDR3 has 14 amino acids. CDR1 MNHEY and CDR2 SVGAGI come from the germline V gene. Trimming removed 2 bases from V and 5 bases from J; junction bases left unmatched: 2. This CDR3 is CASSYPGGDNEQFF. Here the CDR3 DNA reads TGTGCCAGCAGTTACCCGGGAGGGGACAATGAGCAGTTCTTC.